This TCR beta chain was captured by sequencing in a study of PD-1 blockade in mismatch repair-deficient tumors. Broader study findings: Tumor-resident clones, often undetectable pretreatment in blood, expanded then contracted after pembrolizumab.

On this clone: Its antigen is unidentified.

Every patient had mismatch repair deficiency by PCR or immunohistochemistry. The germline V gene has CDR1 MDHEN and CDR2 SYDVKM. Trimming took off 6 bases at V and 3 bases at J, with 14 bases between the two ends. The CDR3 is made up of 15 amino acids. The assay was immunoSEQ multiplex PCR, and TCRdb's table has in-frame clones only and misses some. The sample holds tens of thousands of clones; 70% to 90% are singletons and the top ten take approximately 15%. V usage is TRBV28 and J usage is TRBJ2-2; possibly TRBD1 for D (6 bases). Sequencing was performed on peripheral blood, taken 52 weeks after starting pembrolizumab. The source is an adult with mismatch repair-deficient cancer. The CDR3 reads CASSPGTTYTGELFF. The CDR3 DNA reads TGTGCCAGCAGCCCCGGGACAACTTACACCGGGGAGCTGTTTTTT.